This T cell receptor beta chain was found in a study of blood T cell repertoires in COVID-19. Whole-study context: The study drew acute and convalescent COVID-19 samples from the United States, Italy and Spain.

Sequencing was performed with immunoSEQ multiplex PCR; in TCRdb, only in-frame clones are kept and a portion is missing. This sample has about 73,000 clones, with about four fifths found just once. The germline gives CDR1 MNHEY, CDR2 SMNVEV (reference sequence). V gave up 4 bases and J gave up 3 bases; unmatched junction bases: 6. The CDR3 runs 15 residues. This receptor was taken from a human donor in a cohort sampled during active COVID-19. The sequencing sample was made of peripheral blood. This sequence joins TRBV27 and TRBJ2-3, with 8 bases identical to TRBD2. CDR3 amino acids: CASSSIAGWTDTQYF. CDR3 coding DNA: TGTGCCAGCAGTTCAATAGCGGGGTGGACAGATACGCAGTATTTT.